This T cell receptor (beta chain) was documented in a study of technical replicates of blood from a few donors. Losses at the gene ends were 5 bases for V and 4 bases for J; bases not matched to a gene: 8. Germline V gene lookup returns CDR1 MGHDK and CDR2 SYGVNS. The CDR3 is 15 amino acids. Clones were read by immunoSEQ multiplex PCR, and TCRdb kept only the in-frame ones, dropping some. Counted here are roughly 67,000 clones, 98% occurring once; the ten biggest clones make up under 0.2%. The sequencing input was T cells isolated from PBMCs. The source is a human donor in good health. The chain joins TRBV25-1 to TRBJ2-5, with 9 positions matching TRBD1. The CDR3 sequence: CASSPGQGWSETQYF. Written as DNA, the CDR3 is TGTGCCAGCAGTCCGGGACAGGGATGGTCAGAGACCCAGTACTTC.